The entry that follows covers one T cell receptor beta chain sequence. Its specificity is unknown. This entry is derived from a study of OX40 agonist ivuxolimab in advanced cancers. Study-wide findings and caveats: Certain nonresponding patients likewise had low normalized T-cell clonal expansion. The study observed clonal expansion of CD4+ and CD8+ blood T cells by week 6 at 0.1 to 3.0 mg/kg. More expanded clones were found, on average, in CD8+ than in CD4+ T cells.

Prior autoimmune disease or systemic immunosuppression barred patients. This table comes from immunoSEQ multiplex PCR, and its TCRdb copy is limited to in-frame clones, with some not included. Among around 150,000 clones listed, just over 90% were seen once. V lost 3 bases and J 1 base, leaving 9 bases between the germline ends. The CDR3 loop spans 14 amino acids. Looked up from germline, CDR1 is MDHEN and CDR2 is SYDVKM. Source: CD4+ or CD8+ T cells sorted from blood, taken in a trial of the OX40 agonist ivuxolimab. V is TRBV28 and J is TRBJ1-1, with D possibly matching TRBD1 (5 bases). This clonotype was obtained from an adult with an advanced solid tumor such as melanoma, head and neck, liver or kidney cancer. CDR3 in amino acids: CASSLIDRNTEAFF. DNA of the CDR3: TGTGCCAGCAGTTTGATAGACAGGAACACTGAAGCTTTCTTT.